The T cell receptor beta chain under discussion was sequenced for a study of regulatory T cells in long-lasting Graves disease. As for the study in general: Graves' patients, newly diagnosed, had taken antithyroid drugs under 3 months.

The CDR3 runs 14 residues. V shed 6 bases and J 6 bases; nucleotides not matched to a gene: 7. Germline values: CDR1 MDHEN, CDR2 SYDVKM. This clonotype was seen repeatedly, ten times or more. Time point reported: newly diagnosed GD, antithyroid drugs for less than 3 months. Making the TCR library involved RNA that had been extracted from PBMCs. With iRepertoire HTBI primers and Arm-PCR of CDR3 regions, TCR beta libraries were built. TCRdb reprocessed the multiplex PCR reads via MiXCR and lists one record per CDR3 protein. In the table there are 530,000 or so distinct CDR3 sequences, around 16% of which are singletons. The sample was also linked to a second study, of T cells in Graves' hyperthyroidism and ophthalmopathy.

The sample in question was peripheral blood mononuclear cells (PBMCs), obtained at new diagnosis, from a patient treated with antithyroid drugs. The rearrangement links TRBV28 to TRBJ2-2; 7 positions match TRBD2. This TCR derives from a man aged 18 to 35 with Graves disease. The CDR3 DNA reads as TGTGCCAGCAGGCGTTGGGACTACGCCGGGGAGCTGTTTTTT. Protein sequence: CASRRWDYAGELFF.